This T cell receptor (beta chain) was found in a study of OX40 agonist ivuxolimab in advanced cancers. About the research overall: At 0.01 to 10 mg/kg, ivuxolimab was administered intravenously to patients every 2 weeks. Averaging 60 years in age, with a range of 23 to 79, the cohort was 80% to 90% male.

CDR3 length equals 15 residues. V lost 2 bases and J 0 bases, leaving 9 bases between the germline ends. The germline V gene encodes CDR1 SGHVS and CDR2 FQNEAQ. TCRdb's copy holds only in-frame clones and misses some; the assay was immunoSEQ multiplex PCR. The data show 60,000 to 90,000 clones, 84% seen once. The receptor was isolated from an adult with an advanced solid tumor such as melanoma, head and neck, liver or kidney cancer. The sample in question was CD4+ or CD8+ T cells sorted from blood, obtained in a trial of the OX40 agonist ivuxolimab. V usage is TRBV7-8 and J usage is TRBJ2-3; D perhaps matches TRBD2 (5 bases). This CDR3 reads CASSLWETSTDTQYF. CDR3 bases: TGTGCCAGCAGCTTATGGGAGACTAGCACAGATACGCAGTATTTT.